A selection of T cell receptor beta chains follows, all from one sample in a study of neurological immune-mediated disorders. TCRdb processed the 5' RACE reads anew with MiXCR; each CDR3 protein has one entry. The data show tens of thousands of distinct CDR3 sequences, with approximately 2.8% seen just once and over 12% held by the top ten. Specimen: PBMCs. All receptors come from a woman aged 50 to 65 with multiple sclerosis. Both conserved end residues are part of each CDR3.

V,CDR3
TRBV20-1,CSAREEGREKLFF
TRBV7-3,CASSQAGGSETQYF
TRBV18,CASSPGTGSSYEQYF
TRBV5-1,CASSSVGSNTGELFF
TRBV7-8,CASSLGVSETYEQYF
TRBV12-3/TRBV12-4,CASSEDEQFF
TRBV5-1,CASSSKSTGYNEQLF
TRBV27,CASNPVGPSSNEQFF
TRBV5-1,CASSLGAAGETQYF
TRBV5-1,CASSNGGPDTQYF
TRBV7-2,CASSRGLANAGELFF
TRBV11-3,CASSSRAGTLYNEQFF
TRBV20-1,CSAIRAGDYEQYF
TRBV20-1,CSARLLVKPEQFF
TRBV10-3,CAISESLSGETQYF
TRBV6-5,CASRALGANVLTF
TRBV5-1,CASSLSASGRGSGELFF
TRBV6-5,CASSYERGEQFF
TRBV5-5,CASSVPRGGYTF
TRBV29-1,CSVVEREWTDTQYF
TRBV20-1,CSASIRHRSYEQYF
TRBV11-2,CASSFGRNNEQFF
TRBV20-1,CSARQGAGSYEQYF
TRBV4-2,CASSHPEGTGVVSPLHF
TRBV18,CASSPPKSNQPQHF
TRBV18,CASSPSEPEKLFF
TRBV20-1,CSARGTGNEKLFF
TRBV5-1,CASSLLQGAGGYTF
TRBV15,CATSRDFQAGNEKLFF
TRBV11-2,CASSSIRGNTEAFF
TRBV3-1,CASSHRLAGAEQFF
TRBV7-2,CASILSRGNTEAFF
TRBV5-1,CASSFFGGNEKLFF
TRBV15,CATSSRGLNYGYTF
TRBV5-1,CASSTYSGGGNEQFF
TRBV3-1,CASSPDRAGELFF
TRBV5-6,CASSLGDRNTEAFF
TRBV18,CASSPPGLGSREQYF
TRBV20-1,CSATTGTSGGGTDTQYF
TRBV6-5,CASSYSKGVRTEAFF
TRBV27,CASSGNAAGEGGELFF
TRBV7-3,CASSLNSGRAGGYNEQFF
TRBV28,CASSLGGWGYTF
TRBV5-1,CASSLAGGTGTEAFF
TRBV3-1,CASSYEGFGEQFF
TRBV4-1,CASSQDSTGSRENTGELFF
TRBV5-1,CASSLGTGGDLGNQPQHF
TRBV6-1,CASTRAGPQHF
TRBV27,CASSLERGTDTQYF
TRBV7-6,CASSPGPKNIQYF
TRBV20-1,CSAMGGGGRADTQYF
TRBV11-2,CASSLIPRAFTGYTF
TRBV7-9,CASSPRGGNTIYF
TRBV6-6,CASSYTTGGNTIYF
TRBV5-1,CASSPQVGINEQFF
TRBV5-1,CASSSDSSNYGYTF
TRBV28,CASTTRTSVTLHEQYF
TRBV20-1,CSAILTQGEKLFF
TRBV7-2,CASSLGWSGNEQFF
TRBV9,CASSVLDRAGYEQYF